This TCR beta chain was sequenced during a study of blood T cell repertoires in COVID-19. The CDR3 sequence is 13 residues long. Germline CDR1 MNHEY, CDR2 SVGAGI. V lost 8 bases and J lost 8, with 15 bases in between. Original processing methods: Amplification with reference gene primers provided the estimates of nucleated cell counts. Sequencing was performed with immunoSEQ multiplex PCR; in TCRdb, only in-frame clones are kept and a portion is missing. For V, J and clone size, that table is used; D and trimming come from the DNA. The table lists 350,000 or so clones, around 89% of them singletons. The receptor comes from a man in his late teens or twenties with active or convalescent COVID-19. The material sequenced was peripheral blood. The chain is built from TRBV6-5 and TRBJ1-4; D is unresolved. CDR3 sequence: CASSISLLEKLFF. The CDR3 DNA follows: TGTGCCAGCTCTATATCCCTTTTGGAAAAACTGTTTTTT.